The subject of this entry is one TCR beta chain. The table came from immunoSEQ multiplex PCR; TCRdb's copy has only in-frame clones and leaves some out. The data hold approximately 240,000 clones, with 82% observed a single time. This sample stems from a study of blood T cell repertoires in COVID-19. This sequence was found in a woman older than 75 with active or convalescent COVID-19. The sample comprised peripheral blood.

The CDR3 is CASSFWGDYGYTF. The DNA for the CDR3 is TGTGCCAGCAGCTTTTGGGGGGACTATGGCTACACCTTC. The V and J genes are TRBV7-9 and TRBJ1-2, with D perhaps TRBD1 (5 bases). Germline assignment: CDR1 SEHNR and CDR2 FQNEAQ (reference sequence). The CDR3 runs 13 residues. With 3 bases removed from V and 3 bases from J, the gap between germline ends came to 8 bases.